This T cell receptor (beta chain) appears in the sequencing data of a study of blood T cell repertoires in COVID-19. Germline CDR1 is DFQATT and CDR2 is SNEGSKA (reference sequence). V lost 5 bases and J 10 bases, leaving 14 bases between the germline ends. This CDR3 contains 11 residues. Here immunoSEQ multiplex PCR was the method, and the copy in TCRdb shows in-frame clones only, minus some. The data hold about 220,000 clones, with about 79% observed a single time. The rearrangement joins TRBV20-1 to TRBJ1-2; weak D call: TRBD1 (5 bases). The sequencing sample was made of PBMCs or T cells enriched from blood (not recorded which). The clonotype originates from a woman in her 40s with acute COVID-19. Here the CDR3 DNA reads TGCAGTGCTTACTCGGGGGGGGACTACACCTTC. It translates to CSAYSGGDYTF.